This T cell receptor (beta chain) came from a study of T cells in Graves' hyperthyroidism and ophthalmopathy. Authors of the study amplified TCR beta CDR3 regions from RNA transcripts. HTBI primers were employed in a first-round RT-PCR of the TCR CDR3. TCRdb recomputed calls from the multiplex PCR reads with MiXCR, one row per CDR3 protein. The sample records roughly 200,000 distinct CDR3 sequences, around 19% being singletons. V lost 10 bases to trimming and J lost 2 bases, with 5 bases between them. Germline-derived CDR1 and CDR2 are KGHDR and SFDVKD. This CDR3 spans 11 amino acids. Stable disease denoted Graves' hyperthyroidism without ophthalmopathy progression within 18 months.

Sequencing used blood. This chain joins TRBV24-1 and TRBJ2-1; D is unclear. This receptor was taken from a man aged 35-49 years with Graves' hyperthyroidism. The CDR3 loop is CATGPYNEQFF. In DNA form, the CDR3 reads TGTGCCACGGGCCCCTACAATGAGCAGTTCTTC.